Shown below are 10 T cell receptor beta chains from a single sample sequenced in a study of blood T cell repertoires in COVID-19. Sequencing used immunoSEQ multiplex PCR; TCRdb keeps in-frame clones, though not all of them. The sample records roughly 250,000 clones, around four fifths being singletons. The sequenced material came from peripheral blood. The source of these receptors is a woman in her 40s with active or convalescent COVID-19.

The chain joins TRBV29-1 to TRBJ1-1; the D gene is possibly TRBD1 (5 bases). Trimming pared 7 bases from V and 4 bases from J, leaving 19 bases between. CDR1 is SQVTM and CDR2 is ANQGSEA in the germline V gene. CDR3 length: 14 amino acids. CDR3 sequence reads: CSAARGSGGTEAFF. The CDR3 DNA is TGCAGCGCCGCCCGGGGATCGGGGGGCACTGAAGCTTTCTTT.

V usage is TRBV5-5 and J usage is TRBJ1-1; weak D call: TRBD1 (5 bases). Germline CDR1 and CDR2: SGHKS and YYEKEE (reference sequence). CDR3 length: 16 residues. V lost 2 bases and J lost 1, with 15 bases in between. CDR3 protein: CASSFGQGGKNTEAFF. In DNA form, the CDR3 reads TGTGCCAGCAGCTTCGGCCAGGGTGGCAAGAACACTGAAGCTTTCTTT.

The gene calls are TRBV5-1 and TRBJ2-2, with D possibly matching TRBD1 (6 bases). Germline assignment: CDR1 SGHRS and CDR2 YFSETQ. CDR3 length: 16 amino acids. V was shortened by 0 bases and J by 6 bases, with 15 bases between the two germline ends. CDR3 DNA: TGCGCCAGCAGCTTGGAATCCAGGGGTGGTGCCGGGGAGCTGTTTTTT. This gives the protein CASSLESRGGAGELFF. The full variable domain, in which reference TRBV5-1 and TRBJ2-2 provide the parts outside the CDR3, is KAGVTQTPRYLIKTRGQQVTLSCSPISGHRSVSWYQQTPGQGLQFLFEYFSETQRNKGNFPGRFSGRQFSNSRSEMNVSTLELGDSALYLCASSLESRGGAGELFFGEGSRLTVL.

V usage is TRBV9 and J usage is TRBJ2-3, with 12 bases lining up with TRBD2. The CDR3 totals 17 residues. Germline V gene lookup returns CDR1 SGDLS and CDR2 YYNGEE. V shed 4 bases and J 2 bases; nucleotides not matched to a gene: 8. The DNA of the CDR3 is TGTGCCAGCAGCCCCCGACTAGCGGGGGCCATCACAGATACGCAGTATTTT. It translates to CASSPRLAGAITDTQYF. Based on the CDR3 plus reference TRBV9 and TRBJ2-3, the full variable domain is DSGVTQTPKHLITATGQRVTLRCSPRSGDLSVYWYQQSLDQGLQFLIQYYNGEERAKGNILERFSAQQFPDLHSELNLSSLELGDSALYFCASSPRLAGAITDTQYFGPGTRLTVL.

The chain joins TRBV6-6 to TRBJ2-7; D is unclear. Germline CDR1 and CDR2: MNHNY and SVGAGI (reference sequence). The ends were cut back, 0 bases at V and 3 bases at J, with 6 bases in the middle. The CDR3 totals 13 residues. The CDR3 DNA is TGTGCCAGCAGTTACTCCCGCAGCTACGAGCAGTACTTC. It encodes CASSYSRSYEQYF.

The chain combines TRBV12-1 with TRBJ1-3. TRBV12-1 is a pseudogene. CDR3 length equals 14 residues. CDR3 residues: CASSFPSSGNTIYF. CDR3 in DNA: TGTGCCAGCAGCTTCCCGAGCTCTGGAAACACCATATATTTT.

V and J are TRBV12-3 or TRBV12-4 and TRBJ1-5, with D tentatively TRBD1 (6 bases). The CDR3 totals 13 residues. The ends were cut back, 6 bases at V and 7 bases at J, with 13 bases in the middle. CDR3 in DNA: TGTGCCAGCAGCCCCACAGGGAACCAGCCCCAGCATTTT. The encoded protein is CASSPTGNQPQHF.

V and J are TRBV4-1 and TRBJ1-1; D gene unclear. Trimming removed 0 bases at V and 1 base at J, with 18 bases between. This CDR3 has 18 amino acids. Germline lookup yields CDR1 MGHRA and CDR2 YSYEKL. The CDR3 spells CASSQDLVGGPANTEAFF. The CDR3 DNA follows: TGCGCCAGCAGCCAAGATCTTGTTGGTGGGCCGGCGAACACTGAAGCTTTCTTT.

This rearrangement joins TRBV7-3 to TRBJ2-2; unclear D gene. V was trimmed by 3 bases and J by 0 bases, leaving 5 bases between them. Per germline, CDR1 SGHTA and CDR2 FQGTGA. The CDR3 spans 14 residues. The CDR3 nucleotides read TGTGCCAGCAGCTTCAGTCCGAACACCGGGGAGCTGTTTTTT. Translated: CASSFSPNTGELFF.

The V call is TRBV5-6, the J call TRBJ1-2; no clear D. CDR1 and CDR2 (germline): SGHDT, YYEEEE. The CDR3 contains 13 residues. V lost 0 bases, J lost 12 bases, and 15 bases lay in between. Here the CDR3 reads CASSLGQRPGHTF. CDR3 nucleotides: TGTGCCAGCAGCTTGGGCCAGCGGCCTGGGCACACCTTC.